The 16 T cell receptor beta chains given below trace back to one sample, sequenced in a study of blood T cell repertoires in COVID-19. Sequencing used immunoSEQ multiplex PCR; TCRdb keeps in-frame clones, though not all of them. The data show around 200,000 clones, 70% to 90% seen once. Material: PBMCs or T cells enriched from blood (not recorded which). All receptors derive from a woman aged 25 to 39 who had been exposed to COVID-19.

CDR3 sequence (DNA): TGTGCCAGCAGCGTTTCTCCACTAGCGGGGGCCTACGAGCAGTACTTC. It specifies CASSVSPLAGAYEQYF. V usage is TRBV9 and J usage is TRBJ2-7; 11 bases align to TRBD2. The junction had 6 bases not matched to a gene; V was cut back by 2 bases and J by 2 bases. The CDR3 is made up of 16 amino acids. Germline V gene data show CDR1 as SGDLS and CDR2 as YYNGEE.

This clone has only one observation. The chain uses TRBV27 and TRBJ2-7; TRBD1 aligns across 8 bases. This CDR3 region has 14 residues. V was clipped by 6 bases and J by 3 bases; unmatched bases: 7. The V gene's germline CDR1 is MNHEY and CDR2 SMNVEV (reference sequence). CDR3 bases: TGTGCCAGCAGCTATAGACAGGGGATCTACGAGCAGTACTTC. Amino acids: CASSYRQGIYEQYF.

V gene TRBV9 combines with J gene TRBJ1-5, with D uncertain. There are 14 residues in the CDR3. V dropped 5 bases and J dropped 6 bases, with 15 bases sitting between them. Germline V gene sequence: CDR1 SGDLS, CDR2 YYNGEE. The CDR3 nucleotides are TGTGCCAGCAGTGGGCCCAGAATCGGTCAGCCCCAGCATTTT. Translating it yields CASSGPRIGQPQHF.

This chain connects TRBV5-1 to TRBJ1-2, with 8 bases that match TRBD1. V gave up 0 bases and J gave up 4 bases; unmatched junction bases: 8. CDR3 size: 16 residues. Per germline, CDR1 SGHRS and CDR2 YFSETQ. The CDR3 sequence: CASSLGQGTLGYGYTF. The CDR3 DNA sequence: TGCGCCAGCAGCTTGGGACAGGGGACTCTAGGCTATGGCTACACCTTC.

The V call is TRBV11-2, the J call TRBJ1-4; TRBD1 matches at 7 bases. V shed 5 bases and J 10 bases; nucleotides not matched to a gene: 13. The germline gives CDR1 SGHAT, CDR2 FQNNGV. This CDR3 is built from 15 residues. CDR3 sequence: CASSRPIEGAGKLFF. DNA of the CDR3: TGTGCCAGCAGCCGGCCCATTGAGGGGGCAGGAAAACTGTTTTTT.

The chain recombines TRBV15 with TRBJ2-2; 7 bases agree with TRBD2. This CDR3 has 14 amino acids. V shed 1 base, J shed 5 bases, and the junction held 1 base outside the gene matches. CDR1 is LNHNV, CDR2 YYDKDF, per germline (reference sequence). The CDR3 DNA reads TGTGCCACCAGCAGAGCTAGCGGTACCGGGGAGCTGTTTTTT. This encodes CATSRASGTGELFF.

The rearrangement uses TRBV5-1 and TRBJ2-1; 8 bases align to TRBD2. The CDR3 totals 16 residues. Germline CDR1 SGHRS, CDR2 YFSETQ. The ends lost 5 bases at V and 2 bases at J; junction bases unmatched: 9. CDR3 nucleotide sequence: TGCGCCAGCAGAGGACCCGGGACTAGTCCCTACAATGAGCAGTTCTTC. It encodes CASRGPGTSPYNEQFF.

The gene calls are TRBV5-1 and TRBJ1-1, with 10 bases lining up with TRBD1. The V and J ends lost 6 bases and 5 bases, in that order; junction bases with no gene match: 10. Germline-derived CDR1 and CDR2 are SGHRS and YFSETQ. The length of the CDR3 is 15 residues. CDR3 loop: CASIRGTGEGTEAFF. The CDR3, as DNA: TGCGCCAGCATCCGGGGGACAGGGGAAGGTACTGAAGCTTTCTTT.

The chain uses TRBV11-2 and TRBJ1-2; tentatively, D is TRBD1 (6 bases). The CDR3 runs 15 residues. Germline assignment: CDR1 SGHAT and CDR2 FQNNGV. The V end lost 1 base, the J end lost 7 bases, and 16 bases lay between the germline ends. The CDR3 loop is CASSLGRGRLSGYTF. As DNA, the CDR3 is TGTGCCAGCAGCTTAGGCAGGGGCAGACTTTCTGGCTACACCTTC.

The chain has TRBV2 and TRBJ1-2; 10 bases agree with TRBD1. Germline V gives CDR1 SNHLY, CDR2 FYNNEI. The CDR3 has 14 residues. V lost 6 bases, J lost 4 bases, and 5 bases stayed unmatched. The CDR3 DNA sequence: TGTGCCAGCAGGAGGGACAGGGGAGGCTATGGCTACACCTTC. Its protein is CASRRDRGGYGYTF.

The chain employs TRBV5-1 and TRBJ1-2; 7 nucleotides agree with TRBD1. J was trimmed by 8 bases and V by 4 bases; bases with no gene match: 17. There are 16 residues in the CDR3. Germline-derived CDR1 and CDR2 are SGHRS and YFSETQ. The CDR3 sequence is CASSRNGGTAHAGYTF. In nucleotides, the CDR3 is TGCGCCAGCAGCCGGAACGGCGGGACAGCGCACGCCGGCTACACCTTC.

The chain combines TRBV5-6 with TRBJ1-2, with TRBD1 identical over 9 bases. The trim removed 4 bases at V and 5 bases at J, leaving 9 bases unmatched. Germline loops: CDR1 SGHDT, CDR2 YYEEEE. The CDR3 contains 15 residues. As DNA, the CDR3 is TGTGCCAGCAGCCAACGGCCCGGGACAGGGTATGGCTACACCTTC. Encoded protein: CASSQRPGTGYGYTF. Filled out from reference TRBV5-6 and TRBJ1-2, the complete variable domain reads DAGVTQSPTHLIKTRGQQVTLRCSPKSGHDTVSWYQQALGQGPQFIFQYYEEEERQRGNFPDRFSGHQFPNYSSELNVNALLLGDSALYLCASSQRPGTGYGYTFGSGTRLTVV.

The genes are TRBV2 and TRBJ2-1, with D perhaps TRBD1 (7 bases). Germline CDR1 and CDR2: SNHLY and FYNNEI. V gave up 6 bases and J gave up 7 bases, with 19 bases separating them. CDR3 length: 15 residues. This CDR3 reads CASSGPGGMGNEQFF. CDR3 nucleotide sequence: TGTGCCAGCAGCGGGCCAGGGGGGATGGGGAATGAGCAGTTCTTC.

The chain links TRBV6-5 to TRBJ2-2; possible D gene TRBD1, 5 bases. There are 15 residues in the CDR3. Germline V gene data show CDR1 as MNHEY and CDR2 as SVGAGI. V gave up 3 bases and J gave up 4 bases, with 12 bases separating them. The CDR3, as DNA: TGTGCCAGCAGTTATATTCCAGGGCGCACCGGGGAGCTGTTTTTT. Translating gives CASSYIPGRTGELFF.

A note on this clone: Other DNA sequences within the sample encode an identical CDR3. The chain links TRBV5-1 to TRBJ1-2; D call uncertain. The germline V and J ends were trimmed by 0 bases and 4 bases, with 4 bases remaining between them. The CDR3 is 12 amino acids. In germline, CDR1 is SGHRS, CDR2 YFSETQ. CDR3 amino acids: CASSLDSYGYTF. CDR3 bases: TGCGCCAGCAGCTTGGACAGCTATGGCTACACCTTC.

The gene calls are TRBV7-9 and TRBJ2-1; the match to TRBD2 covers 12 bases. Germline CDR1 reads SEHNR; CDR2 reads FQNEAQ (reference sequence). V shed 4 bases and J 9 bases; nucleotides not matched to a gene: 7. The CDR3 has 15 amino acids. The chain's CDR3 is CASSSRLAGAGEQFF. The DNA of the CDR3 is TGTGCCAGCAGCTCCAGACTAGCGGGGGCAGGTGAGCAGTTCTTC.